The 30 T cell receptor beta chains in this list originate from one sample, sequenced in a study of vaccination and CD4 T cells after COVID-19. Cultured CD4+ T cells had their DNA profiled by the Oncomine TCR Beta short-read assay. TCRdb reprocessed the PCR reads with MiXCR, giving one entry per CDR3 protein. The data hold 15,000 to 20,000 distinct CDR3 sequences, with around 50% observed a single time. No cognate antigen is known for these TCRs. The treatment here: approximately 9-day PBMC culture with coronavirus spike peptide pools or control peptides (ViraFEST assay). The source was CD4+ T cells from blood, cultured in vitro, collected before SARS-CoV-2 vaccination. Receptors were obtained from a human donor who had recovered from COVID-19.

The chain uses TRBV10-3 and TRBJ2-3, with a possible D match to TRBD1 (6 bases). The CDR3 loop spans 14 amino acids. V was clipped by 3 bases and J by 6 bases, with 13 bases between them. Germline CDR1 is ENHRY and CDR2 is SYGVKD. The CDR3 sequence: CAISDYRVMDTQYF. The CDR3 nucleotides read TGTGCCATCAGTGACTACAGGGTAATGGATACGCAGTATTTT.

The chain carries TRBV18 and TRBJ2-5; weak D call: TRBD1 (5 bases). The CDR3 runs to 15 residues. Between the trimmed V and J ends, which lost 1 base and 4 bases, there was a span of 13 bases. From germline, CDR1 is KGHSH and CDR2 LQKENI. In DNA, the CDR3 is TGTGCCAGCTCACCACGGCAGGGTGAAAGAGAGACCCAGTACTTC. Encoded protein: CASSPRQGERETQYF.

CDR3 sequence (DNA): TGTGCCAGTAGTATAGATGGGGGGGGCGAGGGCAACTATGGCTACACCTTC. This translates into CASSIDGGGEGNYGYTF. The rearrangement uses TRBV19 and TRBJ1-2, with a weak D call TRBD1 (6 bases). V was trimmed by 0 bases and J by 2 bases, leaving 16 bases between them. Germline CDR1 is LNHDA and CDR2 is SQIVND (reference sequence). CDR3 size: 17 residues.

The rearrangement joins TRBV6-1 to TRBJ1-1, with 9 bases identical to TRBD1. Germline CDR1 reads MNHNS; CDR2 reads SASEGT. Trimming at V came to 6 bases and at J to 3 bases, leaving 8 bases not matched to a gene. The CDR3 is 15 amino acids. Here the CDR3 reads CASRRGTGRHTEAFF. The CDR3 nucleotides are TGTGCCAGCAGACGCGGGACAGGGCGTCACACTGAAGCTTTCTTT.

The CDR3 loop reads CASSLAAGTGSPLHF. The CDR3 DNA is TGTGCCAGCAGCTTAGCGGCAGGGACGGGTTCACCCCTCCACTTT. The rearrangement uses TRBV7-6 and TRBJ1-6, with D tentatively TRBD1 (5 bases). Germline V gene lookup returns CDR1 SGHVS and CDR2 FNYEAQ. The V and J ends lost 0 bases and 9 bases respectively, with 12 bases between them. The CDR3 is 15 residues long.

The V gene is TRBV14, the J gene TRBJ1-1; TRBD1 might be the D (6 bases). V lost 2 bases and J lost 6, with 10 bases in between. The length of the CDR3 is 13 residues. Germline V gives CDR1 SGHDN, CDR2 FVKESK. CDR3: CASSQQGIAEAFF. CDR3 bases: TGTGCCAGCAGCCAACAGGGGATCGCTGAAGCTTTCTTT.

The genes are TRBV6-5 and TRBJ2-7; TRBD2 agrees at 11 bases. Germline lookup yields CDR1 MNHEY and CDR2 SVGAGI. This CDR3 contains 18 residues. The ends lost 0 bases at V and 0 bases at J; junction bases unmatched: 7. Here the CDR3 reads CASSYSSGLAGGSYEQYF. CDR3 in DNA: TGTGCCAGCAGTTACTCGAGTGGGCTAGCGGGAGGCTCCTACGAGCAGTACTTC.

The chain employs TRBV6-1 and TRBJ1-3, with D hard to call. The CDR3 is 15 residues long. CDR1 is MNHNS and CDR2 is SASEGT in the germline V gene. V shed 10 bases and J shed 0 bases, with 16 bases lying between them. The CDR3 reads CATLWRASSGNTIYF. In nucleotides, the CDR3 is TGTGCCACCCTCTGGAGGGCAAGCTCTGGAAACACCATATATTTT.

This clonotype turned up a few times. The rearrangement uses TRBV20-1 and TRBJ1-5; D is possibly TRBD1 (5 bases). Per germline, CDR1 DFQATT and CDR2 SNEGSKA (reference sequence). Trimming removed 4 bases from V and 3 bases from J, with 10 bases in between. The CDR3 contains 13 residues. The CDR3 spells CSATGGVNQPQHF. CDR3 coding DNA: TGCAGTGCTACCGGGGGGGTCAATCAGCCCCAGCATTTT.

The V gene is TRBV20-1, the J gene TRBJ2-5, with 10 bases fitting TRBD2. The trim removed 3 bases at V and 1 base at J, leaving 8 bases unmatched. The germline V gene encodes CDR1 DFQATT and CDR2 SNEGSKA (reference sequence). This CDR3 is built from 16 residues. CDR3 in DNA: TGCAGTGCTAGTTGGCTAGCGGGAGTATTCCAAGAGACCCAGTACTTC. It encodes CSASWLAGVFQETQYF.

This clonotype came up a few times. The chain recombines TRBV10-3 with TRBJ2-7; D is uncertain. With 2 bases removed from V and 3 bases from J, the gap between germline ends came to 11 bases. From germline, CDR1 is ENHRY and CDR2 SYGVKD. CDR3 length: 14 residues. Here the CDR3 DNA reads TGTGCCATCAGTGAGGCGGCCAACGACTACGAGCAGTACTTC. Residues: CAISEAANDYEQYF.

The chain recombines TRBV28 with TRBJ1-1; D is unclear. This CDR3 is built from 15 residues. CDR1 and CDR2 (germline): MDHEN, SYDVKM. V lost 3 bases to trimming and J lost 0 bases, with 11 bases between them. This chain's CDR3 is CASSFQWGMNTEAFF. In nucleotides, the CDR3 is TGTGCCAGCAGTTTCCAGTGGGGAATGAACACTGAAGCTTTCTTT.

V is TRBV4-3 and J is TRBJ2-2, with TRBD2 as a possible D gene (6 bases). The CDR3 extends over 16 amino acids. The germline V gene has CDR1 LGHNA and CDR2 YSLEER. The ends were cut back, 4 bases at V and 5 bases at J, with 17 bases in the middle. CDR3 protein: CASSRRTGEGTGELFF. The CDR3 DNA follows: TGCGCCAGCAGCCGGCGGACGGGAGAGGGAACCGGGGAGCTGTTTTTT.

This clonotype has more than one count but fewer than ten. For the CDR3, the DNA is TGTGCCAGCAATGGACAGGGGGCCGTTCTTACTGAAGCTTTCTTT. This codes for CASNGQGAVLTEAFF. The chain carries TRBV6-1 and TRBJ1-1; 11 positions agree with TRBD1. CDR1 is MNHNS and CDR2 is SASEGT in the germline V gene. The CDR3 loop spans 15 amino acids. Germline trimming cut 7 bases from V and 5 bases from J; bases unmatched to any gene: 9.

The sample holds one count of this clonotype. V gene TRBV20-1 combines with J gene TRBJ2-7; D is undetermined. Germline-derived CDR1 and CDR2 are DFQATT and SNEGSKA (reference sequence). Deletions cut 1 base from V and 0 bases from J, with 16 bases between. This CDR3 has 16 residues. The CDR3 bases are TGCAGTGCTAGAGGTGCTGCGGCTCCCAACTCCTACGAGCAGTACTTC. Its protein product is CSARGAAAPNSYEQYF.

The V call is TRBV7-2, the J call TRBJ2-5; D uncertain. V shed 4 bases and J shed 5 bases, with 5 bases lying between them. The CDR3 length is 11 residues. Germline V gene data show CDR1 as SGHTA and CDR2 as FQGNSA. In nucleotides, the CDR3 is TGTGCCAGCAGCTACATGGAGACCCAGTACTTC. Protein sequence: CASSYMETQYF.

This clonotype was seen a handful of times. The chain uses TRBV7-2 and TRBJ1-2; D is unresolved. V was pared by 1 base and J by 4 bases, with 10 bases between. The CDR3 loop spans 14 amino acids. Germline loops: CDR1 SGHTA, CDR2 FQGNSA. In DNA, the CDR3 is TGTGCCAGCAGCTTAGGGGCGGCGGGCTATGGCTACACCTTC. It is translated as CASSLGAAGYGYTF.

The CDR3 here is CASSPSATGAYEQYF. The CDR3 DNA reads as TGTGCCAGCTCACCAAGTGCCACGGGGGCCTACGAGCAGTACTTC. V gene TRBV18 combines with J gene TRBJ2-7, with D maybe TRBD2 (6 bases). The CDR3 has 15 amino acids. Trimming cost V 2 bases and J 2 bases, with 13 bases left between them. The germline V gene encodes CDR1 KGHSH and CDR2 LQKENI.

The J gene is TRBJ2-3, the V gene TRBV7-8, with unresolved D. Germline V lookup: CDR1 SGHVS, CDR2 FQNEAQ. V lost 1 base, J lost 7 bases, and 9 bases lay in between. This CDR3 comprises 13 residues. The CDR3 loop reads CASSLDWANTQYF. CDR3 sequence (DNA): TGTGCCAGCAGCTTAGATTGGGCGAATACGCAGTATTTT.

This clonotype appeared a few times. The chain links TRBV20-1 to TRBJ2-5; D could derive from TRBD1 or TRBD2 (6 bases each). There are 13 residues in the CDR3. Trimming cost V 0 bases and J 5 bases, with 10 bases left between them. Germline V gene data show CDR1 as DFQATT and CDR2 as SNEGSKA (reference sequence). CDR3 nucleotides: TGCAGTGCTAGAGATTTGGGGGGCGAGACCCAGTACTTC. It yields the protein CSARDLGGETQYF.

V and J are TRBV28 and TRBJ2-1; the match to TRBD2 covers 8 bases. V lost 6 bases and J lost 2; bases outside the gene matches: 6. Looked up from germline, CDR1 is MDHEN and CDR2 is SYDVKM. The CDR3 contains 15 residues. The CDR3 DNA sequence: TGTGCCAGCAGATCCAATAGCGGGGCCTACAATGAGCAGTTCTTC. Translated: CASRSNSGAYNEQFF.

The chain couples TRBV7-3 to TRBJ1-1, with D hard to call. CDR1 is SGHTA and CDR2 is FQGTGA in the germline V gene. This CDR3 is 13 amino acids long. V was pared by 1 base and J by 5 bases, with 8 bases between. The CDR3 nucleotides read TGTGCCAGCAGCTTAAAGGGAGTAACTGAAGCTTTCTTT. Protein sequence: CASSLKGVTEAFF.

V is TRBV7-8 and J is TRBJ2-3; 12 bases match TRBD2. The V gene's germline CDR1 is SGHVS and CDR2 FQNEAQ. V lost 5 bases to trimming and J lost 0 bases; unmatched junction nucleotides: 9. The CDR3 is 18 amino acids. The CDR3 loop is CASSAQIGTSGSTDTQYF. CDR3 sequence (DNA): TGTGCCAGCAGCGCGCAAATTGGGACTAGCGGGAGCACAGATACGCAGTATTTT.

The chain employs TRBV27 and TRBJ1-3; perhaps TRBD1 as D (6 bases). Germline V gene data show CDR1 as MNHEY and CDR2 as SMNVEV (reference sequence). Trimming stripped 3 bases from V and 2 bases from J, with 8 bases between. The CDR3 sequence is 14 residues long. CDR3 sequence: CASSLGGTGNTIYF. CDR3 DNA sequence: TGTGCCAGCAGTTTGGGGGGCACTGGAAACACCATATATTTT.

The genes are TRBV30 and TRBJ1-2, with D uncertain. The V end was cut by 6 bases, the J end by 4 bases, with 6 bases between. The CDR3 has 10 amino acids. Germline loops: CDR1 GTSNPN, CDR2 SVGIG (reference sequence). For the CDR3, the DNA is TGTGCCTGTGGGAGCTATGGCTACACCTTC. It encodes CACGSYGYTF.

The J gene is TRBJ1-6, the V gene TRBV6-1, with 7 bases identical to TRBD1. CDR1 and CDR2 (germline): MNHNS, SASEGT. This CDR3 is 13 amino acids long. J lost 13 bases, V lost 7 bases, and 10 bases had no gene match. CDR3 sequence: CASTSGGALPLHF. CDR3 bases: TGTGCCAGCACTTCAGGGGGGGCGCTGCCCCTCCACTTT.

In its sample, this clonotype was seen a few times. The V gene is TRBV27, the J gene TRBJ1-2; TRBD1 matches at 9 bases. The CDR3 totals 14 residues. After removal of 3 bases from V and 4 bases from J, the junction contained 3 bases not matched to a gene. Germline V CDR1 and CDR2: MNHEY, SMNVEV (reference sequence). CDR3 region: CASSFGTGSYGYTF. The CDR3, as DNA: TGTGCCAGCAGTTTCGGGACAGGGAGCTATGGCTACACCTTC.

CDR3 loop: CASSSGTGDEKLFF. In nucleotides, the CDR3 is TGTGCCAGCAGCTCGGGGACCGGGGATGAAAAACTGTTTTTT. The chain is built from TRBV7-2 and TRBJ1-4; D is perhaps TRBD1 (5 bases). Per germline, CDR1 SGHTA and CDR2 FQGNSA. The CDR3 extends over 14 amino acids. V lost 4 bases, J lost 6 bases, and 12 bases lay in between.

This chain uses TRBV30 with TRBJ2-5; 11 nucleotides agree with TRBD2. The length of the CDR3 is 15 residues. Germline CDR1 and CDR2: GTSNPN and SVGIG (reference sequence). V shed 5 bases, J shed 2 bases, and the junction held 7 bases outside the gene matches. The CDR3 sequence: CAWGAGTSGQETQYF. The CDR3 DNA reads TGTGCCTGGGGAGCCGGGACTAGCGGACAAGAGACCCAGTACTTC. The full variable domain, in which reference TRBV30 and TRBJ2-5 provide the parts outside the CDR3, is SQTIHQWPATLVQPVGSPLSLECTVEGTSNPNLYWYRQAAGRGLQLLFYSVGIGQISSEVPQNLSASRPQDRQFILSSKKLLLSDSGFYLCAWGAGTSGQETQYFGPGTRLLVL.

The chain couples TRBV7-2 to TRBJ1-6; 8 nucleotides match TRBD1. Germline CDR1 SGHTA, CDR2 FQGNSA. CDR3 length: 16 amino acids. With 1 base clipped from V and 7 bases from J, the junction kept 6 bases outside the gene matches. The CDR3 DNA is TGTGCCAGCAGCTTAGGGACAGGGAGTCCCAATTCACCCCTCCACTTT. It translates to CASSLGTGSPNSPLHF.